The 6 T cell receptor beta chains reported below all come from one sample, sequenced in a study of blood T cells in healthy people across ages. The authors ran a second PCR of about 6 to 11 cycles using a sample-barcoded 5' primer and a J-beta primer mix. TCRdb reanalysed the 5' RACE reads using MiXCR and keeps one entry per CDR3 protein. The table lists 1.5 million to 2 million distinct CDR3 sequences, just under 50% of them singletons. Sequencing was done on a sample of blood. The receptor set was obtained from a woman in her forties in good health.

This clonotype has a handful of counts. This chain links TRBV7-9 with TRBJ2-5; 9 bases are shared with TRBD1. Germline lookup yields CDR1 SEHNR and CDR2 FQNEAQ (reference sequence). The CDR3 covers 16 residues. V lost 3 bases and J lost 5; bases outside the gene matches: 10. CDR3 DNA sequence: TGTGCCAGCAGCTTGGGGGACAGGGCGTTTTCCGAGACCCAGTACTTC. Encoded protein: CASSLGDRAFSETQYF.

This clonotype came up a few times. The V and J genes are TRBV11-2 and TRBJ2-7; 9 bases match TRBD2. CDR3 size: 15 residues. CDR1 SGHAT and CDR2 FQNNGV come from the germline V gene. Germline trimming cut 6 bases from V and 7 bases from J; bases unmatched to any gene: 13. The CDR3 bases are TGTGCCAGCAGACCTAGTGGCCTAGCGGGGTTTGAGCAGTACTTC. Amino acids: CASRPSGLAGFEQYF.

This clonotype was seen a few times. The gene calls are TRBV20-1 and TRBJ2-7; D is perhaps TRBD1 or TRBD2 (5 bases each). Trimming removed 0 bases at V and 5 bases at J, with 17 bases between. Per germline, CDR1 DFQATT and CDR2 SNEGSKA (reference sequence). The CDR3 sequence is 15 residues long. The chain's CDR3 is CSARDPQGRSHEQYF. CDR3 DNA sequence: TGCAGTGCTAGAGATCCCCAGGGACGGTCCCACGAGCAGTACTTC.

The CDR3 bases are TGTGCCAGCAGTTTAAACGGGGCTGGGGCCAACGTCCTGACTTTC. It encodes CASSLNGAGANVLTF. The chain joins TRBV27 to TRBJ2-6, with D possibly TRBD2 on 5 matching bases. The CDR3 contains 15 residues. Germline V gene lookup returns CDR1 MNHEY and CDR2 SMNVEV (reference sequence). V was pared by 2 bases and J by 2 bases, with 7 bases between.

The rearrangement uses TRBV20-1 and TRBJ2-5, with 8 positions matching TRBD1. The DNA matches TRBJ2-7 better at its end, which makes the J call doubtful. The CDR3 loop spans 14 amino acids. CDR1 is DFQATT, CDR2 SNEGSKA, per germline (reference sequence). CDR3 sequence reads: CSARVAGGTNEQYF. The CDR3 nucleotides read TGCAGTGCTAGAGTAGCAGGGGGCACAAACGAGCAGTACTTC.

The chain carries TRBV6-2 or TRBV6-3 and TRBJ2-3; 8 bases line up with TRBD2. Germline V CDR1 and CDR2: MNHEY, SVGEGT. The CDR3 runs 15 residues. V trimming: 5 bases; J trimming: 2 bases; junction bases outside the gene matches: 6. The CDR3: CASSPGGAVTDTQYF. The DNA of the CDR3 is TGTGCCAGCAGTCCCGGGGGGGCCGTCACAGATACGCAGTATTTT.